This TCR beta chain stems from a study of blood T cell repertoires in COVID-19. Overall study context: The United States, Italy and Spain provided the acute and convalescent COVID-19 samples. Sample material is recorded as cDNA or gDNA derived from T cells, B-cell-depleted T cells, or PBMCs.

Sequenced by immunoSEQ multiplex PCR; TCRdb stores in-frame clones only, minus some. The repertoire holds approximately 300,000 clones, with approximately 92% as singletons. The CDR3 contains 13 residues. The V gene's germline CDR1 is KGHSH and CDR2 LQKENI. The germline V and J ends were trimmed by 2 bases and 10 bases, with 14 bases remaining between them. Participant-given clinical history determined each cohort assignment. V usage is TRBV18 and J usage is TRBJ1-1; a weak D match, TRBD1 (6 bases). The sample comprised PBMCs or T cells enriched from blood (not recorded which). This TCR came from a woman aged 30 to 39 who had recovered from COVID-19. The CDR3 sequence is CASSPGVKQGAFF. CDR3 bases: TGTGCCAGCTCACCAGGGGTCAAACAGGGAGCTTTCTTT.